Sequencing of this T cell receptor beta chain was carried out in a study of T-cell memory formation after mild COVID-19. Looking at the study overall: Largely, the TCR clusters proved donor specific.

TCRdb re-derived calls from the 5' RACE reads in MiXCR, one entry per CDR3 protein. This table has roughly 620,000 distinct CDR3 sequences, roughly 18% appearing once. Trimming shortened V by 0 bases and J by 2 bases, and 10 bases separated the two germline ends. Germline assignment: CDR1 LGHDT and CDR2 YNNKEL (reference sequence). This CDR3 contains 15 residues. The genes are TRBV3-1 and TRBJ1-1; D is undetermined. The specimen sequenced was PBMCs or a T cell subset sorted from them (not recorded which). The receptor's source is an adult woman who had mild COVID-19 (a few samples of this study predate the infection). Cell type and time point are not known. The CDR3 region is CASSQDRAGNTEAFF. For the CDR3, the DNA is TGTGCCAGCAGCCAAGATCGGGCGGGAAACACTGAAGCTTTCTTT.